The next 20 T cell receptor beta chains were all read from a single sample in a study of blood T cell repertoires in COVID-19. The method was immunoSEQ multiplex PCR; TCRdb's version includes in-frame clones alone and lacks a portion of them. Altogether under 150,000 clones are present, about 86% being singletons, with the ten largest covering approximately 2.2%. The sequencing input was PBMCs or T cells enriched from blood (not recorded which). The origin of the receptors is a woman between 50 and 59 years old who had recovered from COVID-19.

This chain joins TRBV6-1 and TRBJ1-4; no definite D call. The CDR3 spans 14 residues. V dropped 2 bases and J dropped 5 bases, with 9 bases sitting between them. Germline CDR1 MNHNS, CDR2 SASEGT. The CDR3 spells CASSEWGGNEKLFF. The CDR3 DNA reads TGTGCCAGCAGTGAATGGGGAGGGAATGAAAAACTGTTTTTT.

This chain links TRBV4-3 with TRBJ2-1; 10 bases agree with TRBD2. This CDR3 region has 17 residues. Germline lookup yields CDR1 LGHNA and CDR2 YSLEER. The V gene end was trimmed by 3 bases and the J gene end by 1 base; junction bases not matched to a gene: 6. The CDR3, as DNA: TGCGCCAGCAGCCAGACAGGACTAGCGGTTTCCTACAATGAGCAGTTCTTC. Its protein is CASSQTGLAVSYNEQFF.

CDR3 DNA sequence: TGTGCCAGCAGCTTAGGGAGCGGTCGGGGGCAGCCCCAGCATTTT. Encoded protein: CASSLGSGRGQPQHF. The chain recombines TRBV7-9 with TRBJ1-5; weak D call: TRBD1 (5 bases). V lost 1 base, J lost 7 bases, and 14 bases lay in between. This CDR3 is built from 15 residues. CDR1 is SEHNR, CDR2 FQNEAQ, per germline (reference sequence).

V usage is TRBV12-3 or TRBV12-4 and J usage is TRBJ2-1; TRBD1 aligns across 11 bases. The CDR3 has 12 amino acids. The ends lost 8 bases at V and 9 bases at J; junction bases unmatched: 3. The CDR3 loop is CASGQGAGEQFF. Written as DNA, the CDR3 is TGTGCCAGCGGACAGGGGGCAGGTGAGCAGTTCTTC.

The chain carries TRBV18 and TRBJ2-7; 9 bases match TRBD1. V lost 6 bases to trimming and J lost 3 bases; unmatched junction nucleotides: 3. CDR1 is KGHSH, CDR2 LQKENI, per germline. The CDR3 is 13 residues long. The CDR3 region has the DNA TGTGCCAGCTCGAGGGGACAGGGCTACGAGCAGTACTTC. Its protein is CASSRGQGYEQYF.

This chain connects TRBV30 to TRBJ2-3; 11 nucleotides agree with TRBD2. The V gene's germline CDR1 is GTSNPN and CDR2 SVGIG (reference sequence). Losses at the gene ends were 2 bases for V and 4 bases for J; bases not matched to a gene: 5. This CDR3 is 15 amino acids long. CDR3 sequence: CAWSLSGGAPDTQYF. For the CDR3, the DNA is TGTGCCTGGAGTCTTAGCGGGGGGGCGCCAGATACGCAGTATTTT.

The sample holds one count of this clone. This chain joins TRBV5-8 and TRBJ1-1; a possible D gene is TRBD1 (6 bases). This CDR3 has 15 amino acids. Between the trimmed V and J ends, which lost 3 bases and 5 bases, there was a span of 17 bases. CDR1 is SGHTS, CDR2 YDEGEE, per germline. The CDR3 region is CASSSAWQGMTEAFF. The CDR3 nucleotides are TGTGCCAGCAGCTCCGCTTGGCAGGGGATGACTGAAGCTTTCTTT.

V and J are TRBV19 and TRBJ1-1; 9 bases are shared with TRBD1. There are 15 residues in the CDR3. CDR1 and CDR2 from the germline V gene are LNHDA and SQIVND (reference sequence). Germline trimming cut 2 bases from V and 10 bases from J; bases unmatched to any gene: 11. CDR3 nucleotide sequence: TGTGCCAGTAGTATAAGGACCCGGACAGGGGAAACAGCTTTCTTT. It encodes CASSIRTRTGETAFF.

This clone came up a few times. The V and J genes are TRBV18 and TRBJ2-7; no firm D call. The CDR3 loop spans 14 amino acids. V was shortened by 1 base and J by 2 bases, with 9 bases between the two germline ends. Germline V gene data show CDR1 as KGHSH and CDR2 as LQKENI. CDR3 sequence (DNA): TGTGCCAGCTCACCACTAGCAGCGACCTACGAGCAGTACTTC. It yields the protein CASSPLAATYEQYF. The variable domain in full, completed from reference TRBV18 and TRBJ2-7, reads NAGVMQNPRHLVRRRGQEARLRCSPMKGHSHVYWYRQLPEEGLKFMVYLQKENIIDESGMPKERFSAEFPKEGPSILRIQQVVRGDSAAYFCASSPLAATYEQYFGPGTRLTVT.

J is TRBJ1-2 and V is TRBV7-2; D is perhaps TRBD1 (5 bases). V gave up 1 base and J gave up 4 bases, with 7 bases separating them. This CDR3 has 13 amino acids. Germline V gene lookup returns CDR1 SGHTA and CDR2 FQGNSA. Here the CDR3 DNA reads TGTGCCAGCAGCTTAGGGGGCTTCTATGGCTACACCTTC. This gives the protein CASSLGGFYGYTF.

The chain combines TRBV18 with TRBJ2-7; 7 positions agree with TRBD1. The germline V gene encodes CDR1 KGHSH and CDR2 LQKENI. Trimming removed 4 bases from V and 6 bases from J; junction bases left unmatched: 15. The CDR3 length is 16 residues. For the CDR3, the DNA is TGTGCCAGCTCACAGTTCGACAGGGCGGATTCCCTCGAGCAGTACTTC. Its protein is CASSQFDRADSLEQYF.

The chain is built from TRBV4-1 and TRBJ2-4, with 7 bases lining up with TRBD2. Germline assignment: CDR1 MGHRA and CDR2 YSYEKL. V trimming: 4 bases; J trimming: 1 base; junction bases outside the gene matches: 10. This CDR3 contains 17 residues. For the CDR3, the DNA is TGCGCCAGCAGCCCGGGACTATCGGGTGGGGCCAAAAACATTCAGTACTTC. This sequence encodes CASSPGLSGGAKNIQYF.

The J gene is TRBJ1-6, the V gene TRBV19; TRBD1 aligns across 10 bases. This CDR3 contains 15 residues. V shed 3 bases and J 10 bases; nucleotides not matched to a gene: 6. Germline CDR1 reads LNHDA; CDR2 reads SQIVND (reference sequence). CDR3 nucleotide sequence: TGTGCCAGTAGTATCTTCGGGACAGGGGACTCACCCCTCCACTTT. Its protein is CASSIFGTGDSPLHF.

The genes are TRBV5-6 and TRBJ1-2; D possibly corresponds to TRBD1 (6 bases). Deletions cut 4 bases from V and 9 bases from J, with 19 bases between. The CDR3 sequence is 14 residues long. In germline, CDR1 is SGHDT, CDR2 YYEEEE. CDR3 bases: TGTGCCAGCAGCCCAGACAGGTGGGGGCCGCGCTACACCTTC. Translated: CASSPDRWGPRYTF.

The chain carries TRBV5-1 and TRBJ1-1, with a possible D match to TRBD1 (6 bases). CDR1 and CDR2 from the germline V gene are SGHRS and YFSETQ. The CDR3 is made up of 14 amino acids. The V gene lost 1 base and the J gene lost 1 base, with 8 bases spanning the gap. CDR3: CASSLWGPNTEAFF. In nucleotides, the CDR3 is TGCGCCAGCAGCTTGTGGGGGCCGAACACTGAAGCTTTCTTT. The whole variable domain, remainder taken from reference TRBV5-1 and TRBJ1-1, is KAGVTQTPRYLIKTRGQQVTLSCSPISGHRSVSWYQQTPGQGLQFLFEYFSETQRNKGNFPGRFSGRQFSNSRSEMNVSTLELGDSALYLCASSLWGPNTEAFFGQGTRLTVV.

This chain joins TRBV19 and TRBJ1-4; D uncertain. The CDR3 is made up of 15 amino acids. V was pared by 4 bases and J by 0 bases, with 9 bases between. In germline, CDR1 is LNHDA, CDR2 SQIVND (reference sequence). CDR3 protein: CASSNLQSTNEKLFF. DNA of the CDR3: TGTGCCAGTAGTAACTTACAGTCAACTAATGAAAAACTGTTTTTT.

This chain connects TRBV10-3 to TRBJ2-5, with 7 bases that match TRBD2. The germline V gene encodes CDR1 ENHRY and CDR2 SYGVKD. J was trimmed by 4 bases and V by 3 bases; bases with no gene match: 8. The CDR3 runs 15 residues. The CDR3 loop reads CAISDQGGDGETQYF. CDR3 nucleotides: TGTGCCATCAGTGACCAGGGAGGGGATGGAGAGACCCAGTACTTC.

This clone was recorded once. The chain joins TRBV3-1 (or the pseudogene TRBV3-2) to TRBJ2-7; possibly TRBD2 for D (5 bases). Trimming took off 1 base at V and 3 bases at J, with 10 bases between the two ends. The CDR3 is 14 residues long. From germline, CDR1 is LGHDT and CDR2 YNNKEL (reference sequence). The CDR3 bases are TGTGCCAGCAGCCAAGGGGTGGGAGTCTACGAGCAGTACTTC. This translates into CASSQGVGVYEQYF.

This CDR3 reads CASSPSGGTTGELFF. The CDR3 coding sequence is TGTGCCAGCAGCCCCAGCGGGGGAACTACCGGGGAGCTGTTTTTT. The rearrangement links TRBV9 to TRBJ2-2; 8 nucleotides line up with TRBD2. Germline CDR1 and CDR2: SGDLS and YYNGEE. The CDR3 consists of 15 residues. The J segment lost 5 bases and the V segment lost 4 bases, leaving 7 bases of the junction unmatched. Variable domain in full (rest from reference TRBV9 and TRBJ2-2): DSGVTQTPKHLITATGQRVTLRCSPRSGDLSVYWYQQSLDQGLQFLIQYYNGEERAKGNILERFSAQQFPDLHSELNLSSLELGDSALYFCASSPSGGTTGELFFGEGSRLTVL.

This sequence joins TRBV7-9 and TRBJ2-3, with 7 nucleotides matching TRBD2. Germline CDR1 SEHNR, CDR2 FQNEAQ (reference sequence). V dropped 1 base and J dropped 0; count of bases not matched to a gene: 1. The CDR3 loop spans 15 amino acids. The chain's CDR3 is CASSLGLASTDTQYF. As DNA, the CDR3 is TGTGCCAGCAGCTTAGGACTAGCAAGCACAGATACGCAGTATTTT.